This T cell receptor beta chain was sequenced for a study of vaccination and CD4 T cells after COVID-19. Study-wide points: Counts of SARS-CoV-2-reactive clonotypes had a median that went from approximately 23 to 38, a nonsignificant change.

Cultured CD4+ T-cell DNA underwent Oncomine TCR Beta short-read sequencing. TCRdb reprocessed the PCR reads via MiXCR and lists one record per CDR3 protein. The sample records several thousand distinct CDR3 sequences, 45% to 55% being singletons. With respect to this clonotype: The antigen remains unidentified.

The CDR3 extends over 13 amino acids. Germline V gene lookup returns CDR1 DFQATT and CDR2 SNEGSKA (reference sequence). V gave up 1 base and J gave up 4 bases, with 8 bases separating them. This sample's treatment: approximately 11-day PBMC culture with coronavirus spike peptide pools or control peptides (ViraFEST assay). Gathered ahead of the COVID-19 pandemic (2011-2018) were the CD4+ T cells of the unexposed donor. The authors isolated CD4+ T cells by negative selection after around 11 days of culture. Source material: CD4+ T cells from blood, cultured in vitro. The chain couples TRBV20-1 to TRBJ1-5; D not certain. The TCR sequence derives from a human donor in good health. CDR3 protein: CSARGSQNQPQHF. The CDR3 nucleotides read TGCAGTGCTAGAGGCAGCCAGAATCAGCCCCAGCATTTT.